This TCR beta chain was identified in a study of cytomegalovirus exposure and HLA in healthy donors. Sequenced by immunoSEQ multiplex PCR; TCRdb stores in-frame clones only, minus some. The sample contains roughly 330,000 clones, 87% of which appear only once. Sequenced sample: PBMCs. The receptor's source is a woman in her twenties or thirties in good health and CMV-seropositive.

CDR3 residues: CSVDATGEKLFF. In DNA form, the CDR3 reads TGCAGCGTTGATGCGACCGGTGAAAAACTGTTTTTT. The genes are TRBV29-1 and TRBJ1-4; D is unresolved. The CDR3 totals 12 residues. Per the germline V gene, CDR1 is SQVTM and CDR2 is ANQGSEA. Trimming took off 3 bases at V and 7 bases at J, with 9 bases between the two ends. Together with reference TRBV29-1 and TRBJ1-4, the CDR3 gives the full variable domain: SAVISQKPSRDICQRGTSLTIQCQVDSQVTMMFWYRQQPGQSLTLIATANQGSEATYESGFVIDKFPISRPNLTFSTLTVSNMSPEDSSIYLCSVDATGEKLFFGSGTQLSVL.